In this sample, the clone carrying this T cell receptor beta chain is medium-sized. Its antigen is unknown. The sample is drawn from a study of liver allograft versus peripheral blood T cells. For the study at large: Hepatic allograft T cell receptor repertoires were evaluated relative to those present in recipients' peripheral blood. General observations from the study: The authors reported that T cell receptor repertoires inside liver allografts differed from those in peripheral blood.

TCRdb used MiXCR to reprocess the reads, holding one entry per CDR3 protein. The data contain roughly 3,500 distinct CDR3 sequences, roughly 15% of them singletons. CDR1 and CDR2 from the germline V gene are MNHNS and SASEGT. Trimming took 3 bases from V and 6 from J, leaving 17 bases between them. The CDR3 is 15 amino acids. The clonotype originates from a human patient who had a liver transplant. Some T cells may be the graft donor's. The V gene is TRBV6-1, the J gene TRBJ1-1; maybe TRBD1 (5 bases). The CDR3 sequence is CASSEASRGRAEAFF. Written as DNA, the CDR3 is TGTGCCAGCAGTGAGGCATCGAGGGGACGGGCTGAAGCTTTCTTT.